What follows are 3 T cell receptor beta chains derived from one specimen sequenced in a study of metastatic and nonmetastatic thyroid tumors. MiXCR reprocessed the PCR reads for TCRdb. The data hold around 34,000 clones, with roughly 15% observed a single time. No patient received treatment before thyroid surgery. Material: blood. Source of these receptors: a female donor with papillary thyroid cancer or a benign thyroid nodule (not recorded which). Some clones in this sample may be carry-over from other donors' samples.

This clone has ten or more counts. CDR3 protein: CASSLGQISGANVLTF. The CDR3 DNA reads TGCGCCAGCAGCTTGGGACAGATCTCTGGGGCCAACGTCCTGACTTTC. The genes are TRBV5-1 and TRBJ2-6, with TRBD1 as a possible D gene (5 bases). The CDR3 sequence is 16 residues long. Germline V gene lookup returns CDR1 SGHRS and CDR2 YFSETQ. V dropped 0 bases and J dropped 0 bases, with 7 bases sitting between them. The entire variable domain, with the rest obtained from reference TRBV5-1 and TRBJ2-6, is as follows: KAGVTQTPRYLIKTRGQQVTLSCSPISGHRSVSWYQQTPGQGLQFLFEYFSETQRNKGNFPGRFSGRQFSNSRSEMNVSTLELGDSALYLCASSLGQISGANVLTFGAGSRLTVL.

This clone was seen at least ten times. At the DNA level, this CDR3 is encoded by other sequences in the same sample as well. The rearrangement uses TRBV15 and TRBJ2-3; D possibly uses TRBD1 or TRBD2 (5 bases each). Germline lookup yields CDR1 LNHNV and CDR2 YYDKDF (reference sequence). With 0 bases removed from V and 6 bases from J, the gap between germline ends came to 22 bases. The CDR3 extends over 18 amino acids. This CDR3 is CATSRDKAGTTFGDTQYF. CDR3 DNA sequence: TGTGCCACCAGCAGAGATAAAGCCGGGACCACCTTTGGGGATACGCAGTATTTT.

This clone has a count of ten or more. The rearrangement joins TRBV20-1 to TRBJ1-6, with D maybe TRBD1 (5 bases). Germline assignment: CDR1 DFQATT and CDR2 SNEGSKA (reference sequence). Trimming took off 6 bases at V and 5 bases at J, with 17 bases between the two ends. The CDR3 length is 15 residues. As DNA, the CDR3 is TGCAGTGCCCAGCCAAGGGGCCGGGATAATTCACCCCTCCACTTT. As protein: CSAQPRGRDNSPLHF.